The sequence of this T cell receptor beta chain was determined in a study of cytomegalovirus exposure and HLA in healthy donors. The CDR3 contains 14 residues. Germline CDR1 reads MDHEN; CDR2 reads SYDVKM. V lost 5 bases to trimming and J lost 4 bases, with 14 bases between them. Primers: 60 Vbeta forward and 13 Jbeta reverse. The assay was immunoSEQ multiplex PCR, and TCRdb's table has in-frame clones only and misses some. The sample has approximately 190,000 clones, about four fifths seen once. V usage is TRBV28 and J usage is TRBJ2-5; D remains unclear. Sequencing was carried out using PBMCs. The sequence was obtained from a woman between 45 and 60 years old in good health and CMV-seropositive. This CDR3 reads CASSLLSQAETQYF. For the CDR3, the DNA is TGTGCCAGCAGTCTTCTGTCCCAAGCAGAGACCCAGTACTTC. The full variable domain, rest sourced from reference TRBV28 and TRBJ2-5, is DVKVTQSSRYLVKRTGEKVFLECVQDMDHENMFWYRQDPGLGLRLIYFSYDVKMKEKGDIPEGYSVSREKKERFSLILESASTNQTSMYLCASSLLSQAETQYFGPGTRLLVL.